This is a list of T cell receptor beta chains from one sample in a study of cytomegalovirus exposure and HLA in healthy donors. Generated by immunoSEQ multiplex PCR, the TCRdb table keeps only in-frame clones and is missing some. The table lists under 95,000 clones, approximately 80% of them singletons. Sequencing was done on a sample of PBMCs. The source of these receptors is a man between 25 and 39 years old in good health and CMV-seropositive. CDR3s include the opening cysteine and the closing phenylalanine or tryptophan. Fields, in order: D gene, clone size, V gene, J gene, CDR3 DNA, CDR3 protein. D genes are given only for firm matches. Only some rows state a clone size, as once, few, many or a class for expanded clones.

>TRBD1|.|TRBV6-5|TRBJ1-2
TGTGCCAGCAGTTATCAGGGGGACTATGGCTACACCTTC
CASSYQGDYGYTF
>.|.|TRBV4-2|TRBJ2-7
TGTGCCAGCAGCCCCTTGCTAGTCTCCTACGAGCAGTACTTC
CASSPLLVSYEQYF
>.|.|TRBV12-5|TRBJ2-3
TGTGCTAGTGGTTTGGTACTGGATGGGCGGGTCGGCACAGATACGCAGTATTTT
CASGLVLDGRVGTDTQYF
>.|.|TRBV5-5|TRBJ2-5
TGTGCCAGCAGCTTAGTCGGGGTAGGCGAGACCCAGTACTTC
CASSLVGVGETQYF
>.|.|TRBV27|TRBJ1-1
TGTGCCAGCGCCCGGGGGAACACTGAAGCTTTCTTT
CASARGNTEAFF
>.|.|TRBV4-1|TRBJ2-3
TGCGCCAGCAGCCCCCCCGGGGGTAGCACAGATACGCAGTATTTT
CASSPPGGSTDTQYF
>.|.|TRBV5-6|TRBJ1-5
TGTGCCAGCAGCCTCGCTCGTGAGGCTAAGCCCCAGCATTTT
CASSLAREAKPQHF
>.|medium-sized|TRBV4-2|TRBJ1-3
TGTGCCAGCAGCCAAGATGGACAATCTGGAAACACCATATATTTT
CASSQDGQSGNTIYF
>TRBD1|.|TRBV2|TRBJ1-5
TGTGCCAGCAGGGGACAGGGCCAAAGGGGGCCCCAGCATTTT
CASRGQGQRGPQHF
>.|.|TRBV9|TRBJ2-1
TGTGCCAGCAGCGTAGAGGCAAGCGTGAGCTCCTACAATGAGCAGTTCTTC
CASSVEASVSSYNEQFF
>.|.|TRBV7-9|TRBJ1-2
TGTTCCAGCAGCTCCGACAGCCCTGTCTACACCTTC
CSSSSDSPVYTF
>.|once|TRBV7-9|TRBJ1-2
TGTGCCAGCAGACAGCTCTATGGCTACACCTTC
CASRQLYGYTF
>.|few|TRBV7-6|TRBJ1-1
TGTGCCAGCAGCCCCAATTCACGGGATTTGAACACTGAAGCTTTCTTT
CASSPNSRDLNTEAFF
>.|few|TRBV28|TRBJ1-1
TGTGCCAGCAGTTTGGGGCTGGGCATGAACACTGAAGCTTTCTTT
CASSLGLGMNTEAFF
>.|.|TRBV7-9|TRBJ2-5
TGTGCCAGCGGTCGGGGGGCTGAGACCCAGTACTTC
CASGRGAETQYF